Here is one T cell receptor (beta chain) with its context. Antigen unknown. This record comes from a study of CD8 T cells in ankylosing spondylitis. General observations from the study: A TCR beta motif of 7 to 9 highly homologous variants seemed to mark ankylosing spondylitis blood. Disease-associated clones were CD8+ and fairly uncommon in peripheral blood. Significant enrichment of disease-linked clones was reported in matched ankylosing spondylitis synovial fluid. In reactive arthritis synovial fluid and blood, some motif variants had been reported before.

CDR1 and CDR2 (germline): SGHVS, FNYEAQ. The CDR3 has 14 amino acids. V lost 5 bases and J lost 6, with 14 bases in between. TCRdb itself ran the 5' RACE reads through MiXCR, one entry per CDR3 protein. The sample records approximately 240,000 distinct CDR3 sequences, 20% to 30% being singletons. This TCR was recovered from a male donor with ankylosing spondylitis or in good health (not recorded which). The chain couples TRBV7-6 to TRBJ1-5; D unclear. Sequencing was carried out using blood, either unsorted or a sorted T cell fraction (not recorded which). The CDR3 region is CASSPNGEGQPQHF. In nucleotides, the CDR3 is TGTGCCAGCAGCCCGAATGGAGAGGGTCAGCCCCAGCATTTT.